This T cell receptor beta chain comes out of a study of cytomegalovirus exposure and HLA in healthy donors. The study, taken as a whole, reports: Researchers had no immune exposure information except CMV serostatus available. Researchers reportedly found TCR beta sequences accurately predicted most subjects' HLA-A and HLA-B alleles. A reported reduction in N-insertions relative to the 666-donor mean was seen in an Asian-associated ancestry cluster in a later analysis.

A multiplex PCR was run with 60 Vbeta primers and 13 Jbeta primers. Sequencing was performed with immunoSEQ multiplex PCR; in TCRdb, only in-frame clones are kept and a portion is missing. The sample records 140,000 to 150,000 clones, around a tenth being singletons. With respect to this clone: Its antigen is currently unknown.

Healthy individuals who donated bone marrow served as the donors. Sequences were obtained from PBMCs. This TCR derives from a male donor in good health and CMV-seronegative.

The CDR3: CASSLQGRGEQYF. The CDR3 nucleotides are TGTGCCAGCAGCCTGCAGGGAAGGGGCGAGCAGTACTTC. The J gene is TRBJ2-7, the V gene TRBV7-3, with D possibly TRBD1 on 5 matching bases. CDR3 length equals 13 residues. Germline V CDR1 and CDR2: SGHTA, FQGTGA. V was trimmed by 5 bases and J by 6 bases, leaving 14 bases between them.